This T cell receptor (beta chain) appears in the sequencing data of a study of blood T cells in healthy people across ages. General study findings and limits: Researchers said unsorted PBMCs prevented a conclusive naive versus antigen-experienced comparison.

At least ten counts were recorded for this clonotype. Its antigen remains unidentified. A sample-barcoded 5' primer and a J-beta primer mix were used in a second PCR of roughly 7 to 11 cycles. Each CDR3 protein gets one entry after TCRdb re-called the 5' RACE reads with MiXCR. Of approximately 1.5 million distinct CDR3 sequences listed, approximately 43% are singletons. The CDR3 extends over 15 amino acids. The trim removed 3 bases at V and 2 bases at J, leaving 3 bases unmatched. Germline CDR1 reads SNHLY; CDR2 reads FYNNEI. Sample: blood. The chain has TRBV2 and TRBJ2-3, with 9 positions matching TRBD2. The sequence came from a young woman in good health. The CDR3 loop reads CASSDLAGLTDTQYF. CDR3 bases: TGTGCCAGCAGTGACCTAGCGGGACTCACAGATACGCAGTATTTT. Full variable domain (outside the CDR3, taken from reference TRBV2 and TRBJ2-3): EPEVTQTPSHQVTQMGQEVILRCVPISNHLYFYWYRQILGQKVEFLVSFYNNEISEKSEIFDDQFSVERPDGSNFTLKIRSTKLEDSAMYFCASSDLAGLTDTQYFGPGTRLTVL.